This T cell receptor (beta chain) appears in the sequencing data of a study of cytomegalovirus exposure and HLA in healthy donors. With 60 Vbeta and 13 Jbeta primers, the PCR was carried out. The data were produced by immunoSEQ multiplex PCR, yet TCRdb's version contains in-frame clones alone and is incomplete. The table has 150,000 to 200,000 clones, under 80% seen once; the top ten hold 2.5% to 3.5%. Losses at the gene ends were 1 base for V and 5 bases for J; bases not matched to a gene: 2. The germline V gene has CDR1 SEHNR and CDR2 FQNEAQ (reference sequence). The length of the CDR3 is 15 residues. General study findings and limits: Cytomegalovirus-associated TCR beta chains were listed, numbering some 170. The productive fraction for most TCR beta V segments was about 87% or about 30% in an earlier analysis. In vitro testing confirmed a few CMV-associated chains as specific for CMV antigens.

About this clone: Its antigen is undetermined.

The sequenced material came from PBMCs. The chain is built from TRBV7-9 and TRBJ2-7; 13 bases agree with TRBD2. The source of this sequence is a female donor in good health and CMV-seronegative. DNA of the CDR3: TGTGCCAGCAGCTTAGGACTAGCGGGAGGTGACGAGCAGTACTTC. It is translated as CASSLGLAGGDEQYF. Full variable domain (missing parts from reference TRBV7-9 and TRBJ2-7): DTGVSQNPRHKITKRGQNVTFRCDPISEHNRLYWYRQTLGQGPEFLTYFQNEAQLEKSRLLSDRFSAERPKGSFSTLEIQRTEQGDSAMYLCASSLGLAGGDEQYFGPGTRLTVT.